The 23 T cell receptor beta chains below were found in one sample sequenced in a study of blood T cell repertoires in COVID-19. Clones were read by immunoSEQ multiplex PCR, and TCRdb kept only the in-frame ones, dropping some. This sample carries over 150,000 clones, 82% of them seen once, and the ten largest clones take roughly 10%. The sample was PBMCs or T cells enriched from blood (not recorded which). Receptors originate from a man in his forties who had recovered from COVID-19.

The J gene is TRBJ1-3, the V gene TRBV28; tentatively, D is TRBD1 (5 bases). Germline CDR1 reads MDHEN; CDR2 reads SYDVKM. CDR3 length equals 16 residues. Trimming took 5 bases from V and 0 from J, leaving 14 bases between them. CDR3 DNA sequence: TGTGCCAGCAGTCCCTCGGGGGACCTCTCTGGAAACACCATATATTTT. Amino acids: CASSPSGDLSGNTIYF.

This clone appeared a few times. This chain's CDR3 is CAWSPLDRTLQPQHF. The DNA of the CDR3 is TGTGCCTGGAGTCCACTGGACAGGACTCTGCAGCCCCAGCATTTT. The chain joins TRBV30 to TRBJ1-5, with 7 nucleotides matching TRBD1. CDR3 length equals 15 residues. Germline V gene data show CDR1 as GTSNPN and CDR2 as SVGIG (reference sequence). Losses at the gene ends were 2 bases for V and 7 bases for J; bases not matched to a gene: 11.

The chain uses TRBV5-1 and TRBJ1-3; D uncertain. In germline, CDR1 is SGHRS, CDR2 YFSETQ. V gave up 0 bases and J gave up 0 bases, with 10 bases separating them. CDR3 length equals 16 residues. CDR3 sequence reads: CASSLGPETSGNTIYF. The CDR3 nucleotides read TGCGCCAGCAGCTTGGGACCGGAGACCTCTGGAAACACCATATATTTT.

This chain connects TRBV9 to TRBJ2-7; D gene ambiguous. The germline gives CDR1 SGDLS, CDR2 YYNGEE. V lost 0 bases and J lost 3, with 10 bases in between. CDR3 size: 14 residues. The CDR3 loop reads CASSVVDFYYEQYV. CDR3 sequence (DNA): TGTGCCAGCAGCGTAGTTGACTTCTACTACGAGCAGTACGTC.

This chain joins TRBV14 and TRBJ2-7; no firm D call. From germline, CDR1 is SGHDN and CDR2 FVKESK. CDR3 length equals 13 residues. V shed 4 bases and J shed 4 bases, with 11 bases lying between them. The chain's CDR3 is CASSLVTSYEQYF. CDR3 nucleotides: TGTGCCAGCAGCCTTGTGACTTCGTACGAGCAGTACTTC.

The V and J genes are TRBV4-1 and TRBJ1-1; 8 nucleotides align to TRBD1. Trimming at V came to 4 bases and at J to 1 base, leaving 2 bases not matched to a gene. From germline, CDR1 is MGHRA and CDR2 YSYEKL. The CDR3 sequence is 14 residues long. The CDR3 coding sequence is TGCGCCAGCAGCCCGGGACAGGCGAACACTGAAGCTTTCTTT. This translates into CASSPGQANTEAFF.

The genes are TRBV9 and TRBJ1-1; D might be TRBD1 (6 bases). The germline V gene has CDR1 SGDLS and CDR2 YYNGEE. This CDR3 spans 17 amino acids. Trimming stripped 4 bases from V and 3 bases from J, with 22 bases between. CDR3 sequence reads: CASSPRDTLAYYTEAFF. For the CDR3, the DNA is TGTGCCAGCAGCCCCCGGGACACTCTTGCTTACTACACTGAAGCTTTCTTT.

J is TRBJ2-7 and V is TRBV7-8; tentative D call: TRBD2 (6 bases). Germline CDR1 and CDR2: SGHVS and FQNEAQ. The ends were cut back, 5 bases at V and 7 bases at J, with 15 bases in the middle. The CDR3 loop spans 13 amino acids. The CDR3 region has the DNA TGTGCCAGCAGCATCGGACTGGGAGGAGAGCAGTACGTC. Protein product: CASSIGLGGEQYV.

The V call is TRBV28, the J call TRBJ2-1, with a weak D call TRBD2 (6 bases). This CDR3 has 17 residues. Germline values: CDR1 MDHEN, CDR2 SYDVKM. The ends were cut back, 2 bases at V and 1 base at J, with 15 bases in the middle. The CDR3 loop is CASSLPPLAPSYNEQFF. The CDR3 bases are TGTGCCAGCAGTTTACCTCCTCTAGCGCCTTCCTACAATGAGCAGTTCTTC.

V gene TRBV7-6 combines with J gene TRBJ1-2, with 8 nucleotides matching TRBD1. Trimming took 4 bases from V and 7 from J; bases not matched to a gene: 2. CDR3 length: 12 amino acids. Germline CDR1 is SGHVS and CDR2 is FNYEAQ. The CDR3 here is CASSSTGAGYTF. Here the CDR3 DNA reads TGTGCCAGCAGCTCGACAGGGGCTGGCTACACCTTC.

V is TRBV7-2 and J is TRBJ2-3, with D hard to call. V lost 2 bases, J lost 1 base, and 16 bases lay in between. Germline-derived CDR1 and CDR2 are SGHTA and FQGNSA. This CDR3 has 17 residues. CDR3 region: CASSLSAATLGTDTQYF. CDR3 nucleotide sequence: TGTGCCAGCAGCTTATCGGCGGCGACCCTTGGCACAGATACGCAGTATTTT.

J is TRBJ1-5 and V is TRBV30; no definite D call. Germline V gene data show CDR1 as GTSNPN and CDR2 as SVGIG (reference sequence). V was clipped by 5 bases and J by 3 bases, with 11 bases between them. The CDR3 spans 13 residues. The CDR3 protein is CAWSTGINQPQHF. For the CDR3, the DNA is TGTGCCTGGTCGACGGGGATCAATCAGCCCCAGCATTTT.

The rearrangement uses TRBV7-9 and TRBJ1-6; D remains unclear. This CDR3 is built from 15 residues. Trimming shortened V by 6 bases and J by 9 bases, and 18 bases separated the two germline ends. Germline V gene lookup returns CDR1 SEHNR and CDR2 FQNEAQ (reference sequence). CDR3 protein: CASSPGNPASSPLHF. In nucleotides, the CDR3 is TGTGCCAGCAGTCCGGGGAACCCCGCCAGTTCACCCCTCCACTTT.

V usage is TRBV28 and J usage is TRBJ2-4, with D possibly matching TRBD1 (6 bases). Trimming removed 5 bases at V and 6 bases at J, with 11 bases between. The CDR3 runs 13 residues. CDR1 is MDHEN, CDR2 SYDVKM, per germline. The CDR3 region is CASSHADRNIQYF. The CDR3 DNA is TGTGCCAGCAGTCACGCGGACAGAAACATTCAGTACTTC. Looking up the rest from reference TRBV28 and TRBJ2-4 gives the full variable domain: DVKVTQSSRYLVKRTGEKVFLECVQDMDHENMFWYRQDPGLGLRLIYFSYDVKMKEKGDIPEGYSVSREKKERFSLILESASTNQTSMYLCASSHADRNIQYFGAGTRLSVL.

The chain is built from TRBV2 and TRBJ2-1; 9 bases are a match to TRBD2. The CDR3 covers 15 residues. V lost 4 bases, J lost 4 bases, and 5 bases stayed unmatched. Germline V CDR1 and CDR2: SNHLY, FYNNEI. CDR3 amino acids: CASSVGLALYNEQFF. The CDR3 DNA reads TGTGCCAGCAGTGTTGGACTAGCGCTTTACAATGAGCAGTTCTTC.

The chain combines TRBV6-5 with TRBJ1-6; D is undetermined. Trimming stripped 6 bases from V and 7 bases from J, with 10 bases between. This CDR3 contains 13 residues. Germline lookup yields CDR1 MNHEY and CDR2 SVGAGI. The CDR3 spells CASRPTGNSPLHF. DNA of the CDR3: TGTGCCAGCAGGCCGACGGGGAATTCACCCCTCCACTTT.

The rearrangement links TRBV18 to TRBJ1-6; 9 nucleotides agree with TRBD1. This CDR3 is 14 amino acids long. The germline V gene encodes CDR1 KGHSH and CDR2 LQKENI. The trim removed 2 bases at V and 8 bases at J, leaving 1 base unmatched. The CDR3 here is CASSPTGGDSPLHF. The DNA for the CDR3 is TGTGCCAGCTCACCAACAGGGGGCGATTCACCCCTCCACTTT.

In regard to this clone: The sample has other DNA sequences that encode this CDR3 too. The chain joins TRBV5-1 to TRBJ2-5; the D gene is possibly TRBD2 (5 bases). The V end lost 0 bases, the J end lost 5 bases, and 8 bases lay between the germline ends. Germline V gives CDR1 SGHRS, CDR2 YFSETQ. The CDR3 runs 13 residues. The chain's CDR3 is CASSLGGEETQYF. The CDR3 bases are TGCGCCAGCAGCTTGGGGGGAGAGGAGACCCAGTACTTC.

V is TRBV9 and J is TRBJ1-1, with a weak D call TRBD1 (6 bases). The V gene lost 2 bases and the J gene lost 3 bases, with 11 bases spanning the gap. Germline V lookup: CDR1 SGDLS, CDR2 YYNGEE. The CDR3 consists of 14 residues. CDR3 sequence reads: CASSVDSAYTEAFF. The DNA for the CDR3 is TGTGCCAGCAGCGTGGACAGCGCTTACACTGAAGCTTTCTTT.

The chain employs TRBV7-2 and TRBJ1-5; D call uncertain. Trimming left V 1 base short and J 9 bases short, with 10 bases between. Germline lookup yields CDR1 SGHTA and CDR2 FQGNSA. This CDR3 contains 13 residues. The DNA for the CDR3 is TGTGCCAGCAGCTTAGTTAATGATAGGCCCCAGCATTTT. Protein: CASSLVNDRPQHF.

This rearrangement joins TRBV12-3 or TRBV12-4 to TRBJ1-5; D is perhaps TRBD1 (5 bases). CDR3 size: 12 residues. The germline V and J ends were trimmed by 8 bases and 4 bases, with 9 bases remaining between them. CDR3 sequence (DNA): TGTGCCAGCTCGGGGGGGAATCAGCCCCAGCATTTT. Translating it yields CASSGGNQPQHF.

The V gene is TRBV19, the J gene TRBJ2-7; D gene unclear. Germline lookup yields CDR1 LNHDA and CDR2 SQIVND (reference sequence). The CDR3 is 14 residues long. Deletions cut 3 bases from V and 0 bases from J, with 9 bases between. Here the CDR3 reads CASSMALPSYEQYF. CDR3 coding DNA: TGTGCCAGTAGTATGGCCCTCCCCTCCTACGAGCAGTACTTC.

This clone turned up a few times. The CDR3, as DNA: TGTGCCAGCAGTCAGGGAGGCGGCAATCAGCCCCAGCATTTT. Translation gives CASSQGGGNQPQHF. V and J are TRBV27 and TRBJ1-5; weak D call: TRBD1 (5 bases). The ends were cut back, 5 bases at V and 2 bases at J, with 10 bases in the middle. This CDR3 comprises 14 residues. CDR1 and CDR2 (germline): MNHEY, SMNVEV (reference sequence).